The T cell receptor (beta chain) described here comes from a study of shared clonotypes between healthy human individuals. Each donor was a Caucasian adult residing in Nashville, Tennessee. TCRdb keeps only in-frame clones here, not all; method: immunoSEQ multiplex PCR. The sample includes 330,000 or so clones, about 74% seen only once; the top ten take 10% to 13%. Germline loops: CDR1 SQVTM, CDR2 ANQGSEA. The CDR3 is made up of 15 amino acids. V was pared by 6 bases and J by 0 bases, with 16 bases between. Regarding the study as a whole: Roughly 5% of naive CD4 clonotypes were shared across four donors. In the sorted subsets, rarefaction showed sequencing was incomplete despite large depth. Sequencing depth was expected to affect clonotype sharing among donors.

In the case of this clone: Its cognate antigen is unknown.

The chain combines TRBV29-1 with TRBJ2-3; no firm D call. The clonotype comes from a man in his thirties or forties in good health. Sample: memory CD4+ T cells sorted from blood. The subset: CD45RA-negative fraction. This chain's CDR3 is CSVRFSAASTDTQYF. Here the CDR3 DNA reads TGCAGCGTCCGCTTCAGCGCCGCTAGCACAGATACGCAGTATTTT.